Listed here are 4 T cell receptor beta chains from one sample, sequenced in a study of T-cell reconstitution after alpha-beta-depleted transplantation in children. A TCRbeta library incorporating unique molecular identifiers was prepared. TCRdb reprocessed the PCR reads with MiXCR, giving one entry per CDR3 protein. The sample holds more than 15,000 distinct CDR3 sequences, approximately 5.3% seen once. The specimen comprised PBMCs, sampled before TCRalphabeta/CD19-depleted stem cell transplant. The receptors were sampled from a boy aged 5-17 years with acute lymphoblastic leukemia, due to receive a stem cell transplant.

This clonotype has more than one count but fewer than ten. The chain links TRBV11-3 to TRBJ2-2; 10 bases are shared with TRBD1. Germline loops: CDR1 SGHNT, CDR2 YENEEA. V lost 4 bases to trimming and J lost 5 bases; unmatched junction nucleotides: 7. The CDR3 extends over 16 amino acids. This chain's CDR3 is CASSSRDRGYTGELFF. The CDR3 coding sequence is TGTGCCAGCAGCTCCCGGGACAGGGGTTATACCGGGGAGCTGTTTTTT.

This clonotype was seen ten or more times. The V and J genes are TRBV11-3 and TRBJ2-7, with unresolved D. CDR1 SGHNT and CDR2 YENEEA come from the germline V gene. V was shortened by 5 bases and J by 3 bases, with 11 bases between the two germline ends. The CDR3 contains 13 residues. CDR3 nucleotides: TGTGCCAGCAGCCCCCAGGCAGGCTACGAGCAGTACTTC. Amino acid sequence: CASSPQAGYEQYF.

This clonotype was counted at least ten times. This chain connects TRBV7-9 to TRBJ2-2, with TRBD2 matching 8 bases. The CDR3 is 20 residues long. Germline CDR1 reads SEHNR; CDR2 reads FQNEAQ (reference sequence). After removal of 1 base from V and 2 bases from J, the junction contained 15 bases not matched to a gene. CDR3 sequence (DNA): TGTGCCAGCAGCTTAGTTGGTTTGGCCTTAGCGGGGAAAAACACCGGGGAGCTGTTTTTT. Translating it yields CASSLVGLALAGKNTGELFF. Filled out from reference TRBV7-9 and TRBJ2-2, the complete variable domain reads DTGVSQNPRHKITKRGQNVTFRCDPISEHNRLYWYRQTLGQGPEFLTYFQNEAQLEKSRLLSDRFSAERPKGSFSTLEIQRTEQGDSAMYLCASSLVGLALAGKNTGELFFGEGSRLTVL.

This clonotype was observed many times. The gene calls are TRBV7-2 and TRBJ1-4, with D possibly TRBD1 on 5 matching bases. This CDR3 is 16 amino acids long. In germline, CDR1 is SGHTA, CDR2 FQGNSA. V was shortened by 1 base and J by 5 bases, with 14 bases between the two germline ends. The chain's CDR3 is CASSLVSGAPNEKLFF. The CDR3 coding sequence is TGTGCCAGCAGCTTAGTGTCCGGGGCCCCGAATGAAAAACTGTTTTTT.